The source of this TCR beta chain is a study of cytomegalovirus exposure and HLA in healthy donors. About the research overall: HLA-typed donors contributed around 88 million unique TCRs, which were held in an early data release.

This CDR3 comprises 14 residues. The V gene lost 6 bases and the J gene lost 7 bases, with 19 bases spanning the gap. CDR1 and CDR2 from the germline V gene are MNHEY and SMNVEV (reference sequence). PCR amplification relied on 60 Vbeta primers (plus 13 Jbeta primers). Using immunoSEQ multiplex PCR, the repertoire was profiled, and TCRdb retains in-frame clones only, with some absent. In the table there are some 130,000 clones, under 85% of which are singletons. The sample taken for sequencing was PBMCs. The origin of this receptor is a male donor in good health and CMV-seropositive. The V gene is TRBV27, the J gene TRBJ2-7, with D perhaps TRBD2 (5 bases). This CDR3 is CASRQTDQRVEQYF. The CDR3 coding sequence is TGTGCCAGCAGGCAAACCGATCAGAGGGTTGAGCAGTACTTC.